The 4 T cell receptor beta chains below come from one sample, sequenced in a study of cytomegalovirus exposure and HLA in healthy donors. The PCR had 60 Vbeta and 13 Jbeta primers. The assay was immunoSEQ multiplex PCR, and TCRdb's table has in-frame clones only and misses some. The profile covers about 110,000 clones, with around 15% appearing a single time and roughly 0.89% taken by the ten largest. Source material: PBMCs. The receptors shown here come from a female donor in good health and CMV-seronegative.

This clone was seen more than once but under ten times. The CDR3 sequence is CASGLAGYNEQFF. The CDR3 DNA reads TGTGCCTCCGGGCTAGCGGGTTACAATGAGCAGTTCTTC. The V call is TRBV6-6, the J call TRBJ2-1; 8 bases map to TRBD2. Germline V gene data show CDR1 as MNHNY and CDR2 as SVGAGI (reference sequence). This CDR3 comprises 13 residues. V shed 11 bases, J shed 4 bases, and the junction held 7 bases outside the gene matches.

As to this clone: Other DNA sequences in the same sample also yield this CDR3. The V and J genes are TRBV9 and TRBJ2-1; 7 bases are a match to TRBD2. Trimming at V came to 4 bases and at J to 2 bases, leaving 6 bases not matched to a gene. Germline CDR1 SGDLS, CDR2 YYNGEE. This CDR3 has 15 residues. The CDR3 loop reads CASSPSSGAYNEQFF. CDR3 coding DNA: TGTGCCAGCAGCCCTTCTAGCGGAGCCTACAATGAGCAGTTCTTC.

J is TRBJ2-3 and V is TRBV27, with D possibly TRBD2 on 5 matching bases. V lost 4 bases to trimming and J lost 3 bases, with 11 bases between them. This CDR3 is 14 amino acids long. Per germline, CDR1 MNHEY and CDR2 SMNVEV (reference sequence). CDR3 in DNA: TGTGCCAGCAGTTCACCCCGCGGGACAGATACGCAGTATTTT. Its protein product is CASSSPRGTDTQYF.

This chain joins TRBV7-2 and TRBJ1-6; 7 bases are a match to TRBD1. The CDR3 covers 16 residues. Germline V gene sequence: CDR1 SGHTA, CDR2 FQGNSA. V gave up 3 bases and J gave up 2 bases; unmatched junction bases: 4. The CDR3 region has the DNA TGTGCCAGCAGCTTGCAGGGGGTAACCTATAATTCACCCCTCCACTTT. As protein: CASSLQGVTYNSPLHF.